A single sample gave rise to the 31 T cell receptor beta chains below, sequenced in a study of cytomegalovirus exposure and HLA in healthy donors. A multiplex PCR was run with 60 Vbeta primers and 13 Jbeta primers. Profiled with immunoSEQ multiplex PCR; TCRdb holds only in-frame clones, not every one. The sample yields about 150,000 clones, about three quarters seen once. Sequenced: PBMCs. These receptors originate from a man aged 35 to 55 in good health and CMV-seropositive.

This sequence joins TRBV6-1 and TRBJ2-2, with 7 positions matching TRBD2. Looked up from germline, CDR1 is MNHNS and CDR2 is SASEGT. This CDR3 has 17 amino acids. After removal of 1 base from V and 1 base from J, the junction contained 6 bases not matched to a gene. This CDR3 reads CASSEERGGLNTGELFF. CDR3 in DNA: TGTGCCAGCAGTGAAGAAAGGGGAGGGTTGAACACCGGGGAGCTGTTTTTT.

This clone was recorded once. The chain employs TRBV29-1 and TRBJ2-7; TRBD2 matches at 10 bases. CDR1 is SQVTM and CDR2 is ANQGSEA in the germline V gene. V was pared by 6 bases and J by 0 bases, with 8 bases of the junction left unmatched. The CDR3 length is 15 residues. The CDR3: CSVAQGTSASYEQYF. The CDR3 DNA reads TGCAGCGTAGCCCAGGGGACTAGCGCCTCCTACGAGCAGTACTTC.

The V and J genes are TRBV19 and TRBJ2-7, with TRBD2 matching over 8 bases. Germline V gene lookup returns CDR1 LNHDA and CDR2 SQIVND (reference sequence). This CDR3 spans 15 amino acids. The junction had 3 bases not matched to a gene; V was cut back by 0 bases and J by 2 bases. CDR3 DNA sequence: TGTGCCAGTAGTATAGAGGGGGGACTAGCCTACGAGCAGTACTTC. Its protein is CASSIEGGLAYEQYF.

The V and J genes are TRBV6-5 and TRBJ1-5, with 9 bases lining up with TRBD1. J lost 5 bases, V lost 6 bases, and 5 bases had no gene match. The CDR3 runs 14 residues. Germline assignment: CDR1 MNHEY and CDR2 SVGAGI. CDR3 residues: CASSLGQGDQPQHF. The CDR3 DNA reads TGTGCCAGCAGCTTGGGACAGGGAGATCAGCCCCAGCATTTT.

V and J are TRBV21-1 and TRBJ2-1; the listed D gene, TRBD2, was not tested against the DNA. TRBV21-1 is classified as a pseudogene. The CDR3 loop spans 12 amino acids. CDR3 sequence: CASSLRLHEQFF. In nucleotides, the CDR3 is TGTGCCAGCAGCCTACGACTACATGAGCAGTTCTTC.

DNA of the CDR3: TGTGCCAGCAGCCCTGGACAGGTTTACAATGAGCAGTTCTTC. Residues: CASSPGQVYNEQFF. The V gene is TRBV2, the J gene TRBJ2-1; 7 bases are shared with TRBD1. Germline V gives CDR1 SNHLY, CDR2 FYNNEI. This CDR3 comprises 14 residues. V gave up 6 bases and J gave up 4 bases; unmatched junction bases: 6.

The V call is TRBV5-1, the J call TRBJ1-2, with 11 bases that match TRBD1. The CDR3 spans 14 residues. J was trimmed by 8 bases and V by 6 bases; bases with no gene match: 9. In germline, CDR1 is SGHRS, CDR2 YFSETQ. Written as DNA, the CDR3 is TGCGCCAGCACCCCCGGACAGGGGGCATCGGGCTACACCTTC. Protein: CASTPGQGASGYTF.

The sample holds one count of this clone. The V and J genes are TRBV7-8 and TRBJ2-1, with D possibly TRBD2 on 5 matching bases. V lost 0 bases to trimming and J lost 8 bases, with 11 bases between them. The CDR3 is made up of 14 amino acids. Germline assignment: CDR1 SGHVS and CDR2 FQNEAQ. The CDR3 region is CASSLAGARDEQFF. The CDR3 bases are TGTGCCAGCAGCTTAGCGGGAGCGAGGGATGAGCAGTTCTTC.

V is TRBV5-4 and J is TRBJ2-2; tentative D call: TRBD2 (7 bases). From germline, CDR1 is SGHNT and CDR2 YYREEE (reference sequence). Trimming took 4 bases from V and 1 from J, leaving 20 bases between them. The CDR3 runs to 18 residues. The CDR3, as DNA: TGTGCCAGCAGCCCCAGGGGCGGGAGTATGTGGAACACCGGGGAGCTGTTTTTT. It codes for CASSPRGGSMWNTGELFF.

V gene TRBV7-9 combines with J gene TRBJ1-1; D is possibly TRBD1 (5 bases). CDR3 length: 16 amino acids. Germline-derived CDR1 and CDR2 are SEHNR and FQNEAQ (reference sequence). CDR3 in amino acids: CSIQGSDRVVNTEAFF. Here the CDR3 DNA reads TGTTCCATCCAGGGAAGTGATCGGGTGGTGAACACTGAAGCTTTCTTT.

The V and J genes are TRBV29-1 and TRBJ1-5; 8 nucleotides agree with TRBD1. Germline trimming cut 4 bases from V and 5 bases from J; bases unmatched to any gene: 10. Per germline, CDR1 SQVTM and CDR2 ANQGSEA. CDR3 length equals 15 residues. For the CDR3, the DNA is TGCAGCGTTGCCTCGACTACAGGGGGGGATCAGCCCCAGCATTTT. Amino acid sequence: CSVASTTGGDQPQHF.

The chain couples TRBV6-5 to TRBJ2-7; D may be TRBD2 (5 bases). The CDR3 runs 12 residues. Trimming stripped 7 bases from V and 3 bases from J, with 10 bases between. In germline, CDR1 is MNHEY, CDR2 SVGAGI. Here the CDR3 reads CASISGSYEQYF. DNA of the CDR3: TGTGCCAGCATCAGCGGAAGCTACGAGCAGTACTTC.

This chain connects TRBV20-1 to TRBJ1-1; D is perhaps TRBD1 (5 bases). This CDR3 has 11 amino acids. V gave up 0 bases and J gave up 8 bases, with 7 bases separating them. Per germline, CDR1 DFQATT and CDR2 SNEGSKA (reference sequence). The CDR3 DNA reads TGCAGTGCTAGAGATGGGGCCGAAGCTTTCTTT. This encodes CSARDGAEAFF.

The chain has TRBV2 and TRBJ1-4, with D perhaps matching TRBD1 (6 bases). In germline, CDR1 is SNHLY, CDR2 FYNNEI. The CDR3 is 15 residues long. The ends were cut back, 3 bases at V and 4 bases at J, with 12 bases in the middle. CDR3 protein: CASSDRGSINEKLFF. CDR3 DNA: TGTGCCAGCAGTGACAGGGGCAGCATTAATGAAAAACTGTTTTTT.

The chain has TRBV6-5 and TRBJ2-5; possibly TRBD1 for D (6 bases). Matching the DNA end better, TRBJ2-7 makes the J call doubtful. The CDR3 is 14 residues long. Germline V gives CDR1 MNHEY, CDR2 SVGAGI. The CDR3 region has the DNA TGTGCCAGCAGTTACCGACAGTCAGGGGACGAGCAGTACTTC. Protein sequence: CASSYRQSGDEQYF.

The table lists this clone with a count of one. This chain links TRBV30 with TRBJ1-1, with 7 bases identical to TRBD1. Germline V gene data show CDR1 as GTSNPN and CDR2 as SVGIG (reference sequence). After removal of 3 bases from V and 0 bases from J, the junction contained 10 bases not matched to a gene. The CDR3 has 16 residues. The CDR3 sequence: CAWSPRDSEMNTEAFF. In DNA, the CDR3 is TGTGCCTGGAGCCCCCGGGACAGCGAGATGAACACTGAAGCTTTCTTT. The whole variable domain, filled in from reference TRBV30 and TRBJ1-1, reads SQTIHQWPATLVQPVGSPLSLECTVEGTSNPNLYWYRQAAGRGLQLLFYSVGIGQISSEVPQNLSASRPQDRQFILSSKKLLLSDSGFYLCAWSPRDSEMNTEAFFGQGTRLTVV.

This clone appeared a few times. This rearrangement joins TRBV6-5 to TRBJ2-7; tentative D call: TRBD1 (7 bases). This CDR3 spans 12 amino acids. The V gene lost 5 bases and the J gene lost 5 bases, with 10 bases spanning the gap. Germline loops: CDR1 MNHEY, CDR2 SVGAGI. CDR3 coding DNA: TGTGCCAGCAGTCAGGGGGGCCACGAGCAGTACTTC. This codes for CASSQGGHEQYF.

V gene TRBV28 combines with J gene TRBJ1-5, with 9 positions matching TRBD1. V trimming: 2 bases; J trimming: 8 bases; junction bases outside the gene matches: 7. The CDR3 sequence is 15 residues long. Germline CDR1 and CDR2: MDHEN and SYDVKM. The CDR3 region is CASSLDRGAGKPQHF. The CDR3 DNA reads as TGTGCCAGCAGTTTAGACAGGGGGGCAGGGAAGCCCCAGCATTTT.

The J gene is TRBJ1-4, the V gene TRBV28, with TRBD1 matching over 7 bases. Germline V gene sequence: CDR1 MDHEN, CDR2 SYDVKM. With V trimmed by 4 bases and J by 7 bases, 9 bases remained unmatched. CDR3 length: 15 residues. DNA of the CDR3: TGTGCCAGCAGTTCGCCAGGGGGGACGGGTGAAAAACTGTTTTTT. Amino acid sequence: CASSSPGGTGEKLFF.

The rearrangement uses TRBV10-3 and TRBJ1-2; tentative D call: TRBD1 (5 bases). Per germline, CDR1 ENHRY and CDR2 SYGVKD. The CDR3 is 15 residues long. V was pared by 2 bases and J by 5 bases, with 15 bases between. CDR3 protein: CAISENGAMGYGYTF. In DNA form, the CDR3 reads TGTGCCATCAGTGAGAATGGGGCTATGGGGTATGGCTACACCTTC.

The CDR3 loop reads CASSLSGSTSGELFF. The CDR3, as DNA: TGTGCCAGCAGCCTCAGCGGGAGCACCTCCGGGGAGCTGTTTTTT. This chain links TRBV7-9 with TRBJ2-2; TRBD2 matches at 8 bases. CDR1 is SEHNR and CDR2 is FQNEAQ in the germline V gene (reference sequence). This CDR3 has 15 residues. V lost 5 bases and J lost 6; bases outside the gene matches: 8.

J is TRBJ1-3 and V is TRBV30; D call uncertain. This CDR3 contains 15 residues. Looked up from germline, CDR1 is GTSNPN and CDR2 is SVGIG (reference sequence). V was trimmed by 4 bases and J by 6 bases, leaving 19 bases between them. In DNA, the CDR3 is TGTGCCTGGACCGTTCCGAGCCTAAGCAAAAACACCATATATTTT. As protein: CAWTVPSLSKNTIYF.

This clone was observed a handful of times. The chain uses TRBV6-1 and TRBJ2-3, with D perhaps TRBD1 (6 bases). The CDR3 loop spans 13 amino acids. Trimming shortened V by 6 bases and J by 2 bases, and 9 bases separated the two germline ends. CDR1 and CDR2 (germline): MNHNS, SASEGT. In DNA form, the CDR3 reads TGTGCCAGCAGGGGGGACATCACAGATACGCAGTATTTT. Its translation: CASRGDITDTQYF.

The CDR3 region is CASTLGQEETQYF. CDR3 nucleotide sequence: TGTGCCAGCACCCTGGGCCAGGAAGAGACCCAGTACTTC. The J gene is TRBJ2-5, the V gene TRBV28; D is uncertain. The ends were cut back, 7 bases at V and 3 bases at J, with 12 bases in the middle. The CDR3 spans 13 residues. Germline loops: CDR1 MDHEN, CDR2 SYDVKM.

CDR3 nucleotides: TGCGCCAGCAGCTACCTAGCGGGAGGGAACAATGAGCAGTTCTTC. It specifies CASSYLAGGNNEQFF. V is TRBV5-1 and J is TRBJ2-1, with 12 bases lining up with TRBD2. The CDR3 runs to 15 residues. The germline CDR1 and CDR2 sequences are SGHRS and YFSETQ. J lost 5 bases, V lost 3 bases, and 3 bases had no gene match.

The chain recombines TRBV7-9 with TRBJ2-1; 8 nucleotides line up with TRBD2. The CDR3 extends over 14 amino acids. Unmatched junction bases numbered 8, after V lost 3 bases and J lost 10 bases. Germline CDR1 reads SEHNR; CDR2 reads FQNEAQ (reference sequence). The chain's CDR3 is CASSFIGLASEQFF. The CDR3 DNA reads TGTGCCAGCAGCTTCATCGGACTAGCAAGCGAGCAGTTCTTC.

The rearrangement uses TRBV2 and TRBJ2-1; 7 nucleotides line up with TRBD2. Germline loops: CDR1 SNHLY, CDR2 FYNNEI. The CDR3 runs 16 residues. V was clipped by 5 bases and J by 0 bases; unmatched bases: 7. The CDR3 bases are TGTGCCAGCAGTTACCTAGCGGAAGGCTCCTACAATGAGCAGTTCTTC. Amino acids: CASSYLAEGSYNEQFF. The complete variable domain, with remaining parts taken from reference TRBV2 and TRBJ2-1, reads EPEVTQTPSHQVTQMGQEVILRCVPISNHLYFYWYRQILGQKVEFLVSFYNNEISEKSEIFDDQFSVERPDGSNFTLKIRSTKLEDSAMYFCASSYLAEGSYNEQFFGPGTRLTVL.

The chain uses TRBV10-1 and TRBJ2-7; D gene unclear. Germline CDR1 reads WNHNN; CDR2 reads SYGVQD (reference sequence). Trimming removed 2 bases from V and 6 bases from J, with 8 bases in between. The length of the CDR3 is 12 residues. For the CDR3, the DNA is TGCGCCAGCAGTGAGAGGCTAGGCGAGCAGTACTTC. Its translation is CASSERLGEQYF.

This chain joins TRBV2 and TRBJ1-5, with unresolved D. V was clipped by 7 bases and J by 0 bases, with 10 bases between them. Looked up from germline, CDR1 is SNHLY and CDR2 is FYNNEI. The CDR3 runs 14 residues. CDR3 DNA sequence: TGTGCCAGCACCAAACAGAGTAGCAATCAGCCCCAGCATTTT. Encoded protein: CASTKQSSNQPQHF.

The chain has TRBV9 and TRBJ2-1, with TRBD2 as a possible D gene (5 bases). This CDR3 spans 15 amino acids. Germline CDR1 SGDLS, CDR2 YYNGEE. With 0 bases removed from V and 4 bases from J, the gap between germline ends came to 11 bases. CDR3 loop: CASSVVEGWYNEQFF. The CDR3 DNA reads TGTGCCAGCAGCGTAGTCGAGGGATGGTACAATGAGCAGTTCTTC. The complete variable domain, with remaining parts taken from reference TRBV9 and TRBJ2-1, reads DSGVTQTPKHLITATGQRVTLRCSPRSGDLSVYWYQQSLDQGLQFLIQYYNGEERAKGNILERFSAQQFPDLHSELNLSSLELGDSALYFCASSVVEGWYNEQFFGPGTRLTVL.

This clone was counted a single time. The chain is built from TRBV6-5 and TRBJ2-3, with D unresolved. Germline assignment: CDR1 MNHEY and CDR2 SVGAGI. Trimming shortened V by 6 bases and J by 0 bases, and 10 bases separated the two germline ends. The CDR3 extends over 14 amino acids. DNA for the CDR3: TGTGCCAGCAGCAAAACTTCTAGCACAGATACGCAGTATTTT. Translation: CASSKTSSTDTQYF.